These T cell receptor beta chains were read from a single sample in a study of regulatory dendritic cells for organ transplantation. What these receptors recognize is not known. Assay: immunoSEQ multiplex PCR; the TCRdb copy retains only in-frame clones and omits some. The repertoire holds about 20,000 clones, with 70% to 90% as singletons. The sample consisted of naive CD4+ T cells from blood cultured with regulatory dendritic cells. Receptors were obtained from a human donor in good health. Both conserved end residues are part of each CDR3. Each record gives: V gene, J gene, D gene, clone size, CDR3 protein, CDR3 DNA. A D gene is named only where the DNA matches it firmly. Clone size is not always given. Where it is, it says once, few, many or a class for expanded clones.

V: TRBV4-3; J: TRBJ2-3; D: -; size: few; CDR3: CASSQEHRWKTDTQYF; DNA: TGCGCCAGCAGCCAAGAGCACAGGTGGAAGACAGATACGCAGTATTTT
V: TRBV12-5; J: TRBJ1-6; D: -; size: few; CDR3: CASEEGQWNSPLHF; DNA: TGTGCTAGTGAAGAAGGACAGTGGAATTCACCCCTCCACTTT
V: TRBV6-5; J: TRBJ1-2; D: -; size: -; CDR3: CASSYTGQSHGYTF; DNA: TGTGCCAGCAGTTACACGGGGCAGAGCCATGGCTACACCTTC
V: TRBV2; J: TRBJ2-7; D: -; size: few; CDR3: CASSEEAYEQYF; DNA: TGTGCCAGCAGCGAAGAGGCCTACGAGCAGTACTTC
V: TRBV18; J: TRBJ2-7; D: TRBD1; size: few; CDR3: CASSPATGANEQYF; DNA: TGTGCCAGCTCCCCCGCTACAGGGGCGAACGAGCAGTACTTC
V: TRBV10-3; J: TRBJ1-1; D: -; size: once; CDR3: CAISQVNTEAFF; DNA: TGTGCCATCAGTCAGGTGAACACTGAAGCTTTCTTT
V: TRBV28; J: TRBJ2-7; D: -; size: -; CDR3: CASSYGTPAYEQYF; DNA: TGTGCCAGCTCTTATGGGACACCAGCCTACGAGCAGTACTTC
V: TRBV6-1; J: TRBJ1-5; D: -; size: -; CDR3: CASTSQGDQPQHF; DNA: TGTGCCAGCACCAGCCAGGGCGATCAGCCCCAGCATTTT
V: TRBV27; J: TRBJ2-7; D: -; size: medium-sized; CDR3: CASSLLGGATYEQYF; DNA: TGTGCCAGCAGTTTATTAGGGGGGGCGACGTACGAGCAGTACTTC
V: TRBV4-3; J: TRBJ2-7; D: -; size: -; CDR3: CASSPGPLNYEQYF; DNA: TGCGCCAGCAGCCCCGGACCCTTAAACTACGAGCAGTACTTC
V: TRBV19; J: TRBJ2-1; D: -; size: -; CDR3: CASSYKPTGRNNEQFF; DNA: TGTGCCAGTAGTTATAAGCCGACAGGGAGGAACAATGAGCAGTTCTTC
V: TRBV30; J: TRBJ1-5; D: -; size: -; CDR3: CAWSPSSNQPQHF; DNA: TGTGCCTGGAGTCCTAGTAGCAATCAGCCCCAGCATTTT
V: TRBV21-1; J: TRBJ1-5; D: -; size: -; CDR3: CASSKRQGFIPNQPQHF; DNA: TGTGCCAGCAGCAAACGACAGGGCTTTATTCCCAATCAGCCCCAGCATTTT
V: TRBV6-5; J: TRBJ2-7; D: TRBD1; size: -; CDR3: CASRETGARAAEQYF; DNA: TGTGCCAGCAGGGAAACAGGGGCTAGGGCTGCCGAGCAGTACTTC
V: TRBV15; J: TRBJ2-3; D: -; size: -; CDR3: CATSRDWGSAQYF; DNA: TGTGCCACCAGCAGAGATTGGGGCAGTGCGCAGTATTTT
V: TRBV6-5; J: TRBJ2-1; D: TRBD1; size: -; CDR3: CASSYQGQGANNEQFF; DNA: TGTGCCAGCAGTTACCAAGGACAGGGGGCCAACAATGAGCAGTTCTTC
V: TRBV21-1; J: TRBJ2-7; D: -; size: once; CDR3: CASSTGVGYEQYF; DNA: TGTGCCAGCAGCACGGGGGTCGGCTACGAGCAGTACTTC
V: TRBV11-2; J: TRBJ2-3; D: TRBD2; size: -; CDR3: CASSELAGVSTDTQYF; DNA: TGTGCCAGCAGCGAATTAGCGGGAGTAAGCACAGATACGCAGTATTTT
V: TRBV7-2; J: TRBJ2-1; D: -; size: -; CDR3: CATAGSPSYNEQFF; DNA: TGTGCCACGGCCGGGTCCCCCTCCTACAATGAGCAGTTCTTC
V: TRBV7-2; J: TRBJ2-3; D: -; size: -; CDR3: CASSPGGTDTQYF; DNA: TGTGCCAGCAGCCCGGGCGGCACAGATACGCAGTATTTT
V: TRBV28; J: TRBJ2-3; D: TRBD1; size: -; CDR3: CASSEQGPTDTQYF; DNA: TGTGCCAGCAGTGAACAGGGGCCGACAGATACGCAGTATTTT
V: TRBV7-8; J: TRBJ1-5; D: TRBD1; size: few; CDR3: CASSNRDRGNQPQHF; DNA: TGTGCCAGCAGCAACCGGGACAGGGGCAATCAGCCCCAGCATTTT
V: TRBV5-6; J: TRBJ1-3; D: -; size: -; CDR3: CASSLGGPSRAGNTIYF; DNA: TGTGCCAGCAGCTTGGGGGGACCGAGTCGGGCTGGAAACACCATATATTTT
V: TRBV15; J: TRBJ2-2; D: -; size: few; CDR3: CATSRDWSNTGELFF; DNA: TGTGCCACCAGCAGAGATTGGTCGAACACCGGGGAGCTGTTTTTT
V: TRBV5-8; J: TRBJ1-6; D: TRBD1; size: -; CDR3: CASSFEQGRWSPLHF; DNA: TGTGCCAGCAGCTTCGAACAGGGGCGGTGGTCACCCCTCCACTTT
V: TRBV9; J: TRBJ2-7; D: TRBD1; size: -; CDR3: CASSAGQDGYEQYF; DNA: TGTGCCAGCAGCGCGGGACAGGACGGGTACGAGCAGTACTTC
V: TRBV30; J: TRBJ1-2; D: -; size: -; CDR3: CAWSVEDSYGYTF; DNA: TGTGCCTGGAGTGTAGAGGACAGCTATGGCTACACCTTC
V: TRBV28; J: TRBJ1-3; D: -; size: -; CDR3: CASSFPGLSSGNTIYF; DNA: TGTGCCAGCAGTTTTCCTGGCTTGAGCTCTGGAAACACCATATATTTT
V: TRBV5-4; J: TRBJ2-2; D: TRBD1; size: -; CDR3: CATGTGSTGELFF; DNA: TGTGCCACGGGGACAGGGAGCACCGGGGAGCTGTTTTTT
V: TRBV2; J: TRBJ1-5; D: -; size: -; CDR3: CASSPDGRSQPQHF; DNA: TGTGCCAGCAGCCCAGACGGGAGAAGTCAGCCCCAGCATTTT
V: TRBV11-2; J: TRBJ2-5; D: -; size: -; CDR3: CASSLGSRLETQYF; DNA: TGTGCCAGCAGCTTAGGCAGTCGTTTAGAGACCCAGTACTTC
V: TRBV9; J: TRBJ2-5; D: -; size: -; CDR3: CASSVSLEGPGQETQYF; DNA: TGTGCCAGCAGCGTAAGTCTAGAAGGCCCTGGGCAAGAGACCCAGTACTTC
V: TRBV27; J: TRBJ1-6; D: -; size: once; CDR3: CASSLGPGYNSPLHF; DNA: TGTGCCAGCAGTTTAGGGCCGGGTTATAATTCACCCCTCCACTTT
V: TRBV4-2; J: TRBJ2-2; D: -; size: -; CDR3: CASSQGLGSAGELFF; DNA: TGTGCCAGCAGCCAAGGGCTTGGTAGCGCTGGGGAGCTGTTTTTT
V: TRBV14; J: TRBJ2-7; D: -; size: -; CDR3: CASSQWGGNYEQYF; DNA: TGTGCCAGCAGCCAATGGGGCGGAAATTACGAGCAGTACTTC